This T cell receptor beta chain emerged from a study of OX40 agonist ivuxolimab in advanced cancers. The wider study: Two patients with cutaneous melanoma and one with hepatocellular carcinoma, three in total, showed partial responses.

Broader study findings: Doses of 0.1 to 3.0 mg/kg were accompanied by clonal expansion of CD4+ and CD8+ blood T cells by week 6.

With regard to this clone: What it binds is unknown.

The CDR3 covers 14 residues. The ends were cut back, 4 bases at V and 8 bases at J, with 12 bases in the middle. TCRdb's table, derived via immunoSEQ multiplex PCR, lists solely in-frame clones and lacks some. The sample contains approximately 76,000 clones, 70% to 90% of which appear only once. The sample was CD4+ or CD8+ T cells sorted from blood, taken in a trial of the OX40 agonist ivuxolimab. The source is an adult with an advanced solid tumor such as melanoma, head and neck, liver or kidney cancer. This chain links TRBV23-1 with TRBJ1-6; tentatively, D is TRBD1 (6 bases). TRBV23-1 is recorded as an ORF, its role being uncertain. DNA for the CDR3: TGCGCCAGCAGTCGGGTATCAGGGGATTCACCCCTCCACTTT. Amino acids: CASSRVSGDSPLHF.